Following are 8 T cell receptor beta chains from one sample sequenced in a study of the immune and genomic landscape of osteosarcoma. Poor-prognosis osteosarcoma patients supplied post-treatment primary, local recurrence and metastasis tumor specimens. Clones were sequenced by immunoSEQ multiplex PCR, and TCRdb holds only the in-frame ones, with some missing. The data show about 5,100 clones, 75% to 85% seen once. The sample comprised osteosarcoma tumor tissue from the lung. All receptors derive from a human donor with osteosarcoma.

The chain links TRBV7-3 to TRBJ2-1; possible D gene TRBD2, 6 bases. The length of the CDR3 is 18 residues. V was shortened by 3 bases and J by 9 bases, with 27 bases between the two germline ends. CDR1 and CDR2 from the germline V gene are SGHTA and FQGTGA. The CDR3 DNA follows: TGTGCCAGCAGCTTGGGCTACGGAGGGATAGGAGGTCAAGGTGAGCAGTTCTTC. It codes for CASSLGYGGIGGQGEQFF.

The rearrangement joins TRBV6-1 to TRBJ1-5; weak D call: TRBD1 (5 bases). The CDR3 covers 15 residues. Germline CDR1 MNHNS, CDR2 SASEGT. Trimming removed 1 base from V and 6 bases from J, with 13 bases in between. The CDR3 sequence is CASSEGSGNGQPQHF. CDR3 nucleotides: TGTGCCAGCAGTGAAGGGTCAGGGAATGGTCAGCCCCAGCATTTT.

The rearrangement links TRBV18 to TRBJ1-2; possible D gene TRBD1, 6 bases. This CDR3 has 13 residues. Trimming cost V 3 bases and J 4 bases, with 9 bases left between them. From germline, CDR1 is KGHSH and CDR2 LQKENI. The CDR3 spells CASSPEGGYGYTF. As DNA, the CDR3 is TGTGCCAGCTCACCGGAGGGGGGCTATGGCTACACCTTC.

The genes are TRBV5-3 and TRBJ1-1; D may be TRBD1 (5 bases). TRBV5-3 counts as an open reading frame of uncertain function. The length of the CDR3 is 15 residues. The V end lost 4 bases, the J end lost 2 bases, and 15 bases lay between the germline ends. In DNA, the CDR3 is TGTGCCAGAAGCGTTAAGACAGCCCAAAACACTGAAGCTTTCTTT. Protein product: CARSVKTAQNTEAFF.

V gene TRBV29-1 combines with J gene TRBJ2-1, with 11 bases aligning to TRBD2. The CDR3 is 20 residues long. V lost 1 base, J lost 0 bases, and 14 bases stayed unmatched. The germline gives CDR1 SQVTM, CDR2 ANQGSEA. The CDR3 sequence: CSVEGVASGRSTSSYNEQFF. Here the CDR3 DNA reads TGCAGCGTTGAAGGTGTGGCTAGCGGGAGGTCGACTTCCTCCTACAATGAGCAGTTCTTC.

In this sample, this clone turned up once. The chain joins TRBV2 to TRBJ2-5, with D possibly TRBD1 on 6 matching bases. There are 12 residues in the CDR3. Deletions cut 7 bases from V and 5 bases from J, with 11 bases between. Germline CDR1 SNHLY, CDR2 FYNNEI. DNA for the CDR3: TGTGCCAGCAAAGAGGGGGATGAGACCCAGTACTTC. The encoded protein is CASKEGDETQYF.

The rearrangement uses TRBV6-1 and TRBJ2-7; 7 nucleotides agree with TRBD2. Germline V gene lookup returns CDR1 MNHNS and CDR2 SASEGT. The junction had 11 bases not matched to a gene; V was cut back by 1 base and J by 2 bases. This CDR3 has 17 amino acids. This CDR3 reads CASSEEVVRDYPYEQYF. In nucleotides, the CDR3 is TGTGCCAGCAGTGAAGAAGTTGTAAGGGACTACCCCTACGAGCAGTACTTC.

This chain joins TRBV7-9 and TRBJ1-4; possibly TRBD1 for D (6 bases). From germline, CDR1 is SEHNR and CDR2 FQNEAQ (reference sequence). Trimming shortened V by 5 bases and J by 0 bases, and 13 bases separated the two germline ends. The CDR3 totals 16 residues. CDR3 residues: CASSRGGQATNEKLFF. Here the CDR3 DNA reads TGTGCCAGCAGCCGAGGGGGACAAGCAACTAATGAAAAACTGTTTTTT.